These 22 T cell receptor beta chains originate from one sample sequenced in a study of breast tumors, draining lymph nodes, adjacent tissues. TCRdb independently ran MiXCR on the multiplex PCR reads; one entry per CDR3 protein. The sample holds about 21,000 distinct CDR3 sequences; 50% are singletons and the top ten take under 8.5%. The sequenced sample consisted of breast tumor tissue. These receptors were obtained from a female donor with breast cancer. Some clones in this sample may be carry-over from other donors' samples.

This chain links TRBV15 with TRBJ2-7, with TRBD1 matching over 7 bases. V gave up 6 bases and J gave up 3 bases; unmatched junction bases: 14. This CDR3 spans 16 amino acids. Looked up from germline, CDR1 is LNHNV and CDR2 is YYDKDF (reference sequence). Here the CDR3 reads CATSESGRDSLYEQYF. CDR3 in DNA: TGTGCCACCAGTGAGAGCGGCCGGGACAGTCTCTACGAGCAGTACTTC. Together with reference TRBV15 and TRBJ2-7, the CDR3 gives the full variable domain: DAMVIQNPRYQVTQFGKPVTLSCSQTLNHNVMYWYQQKSSQAPKLLFHYYDKDFNNEADTPDNFQSRRPNTSFCFLDIRSPGLGDTAMYLCATSESGRDSLYEQYFGPGTRLTVT.

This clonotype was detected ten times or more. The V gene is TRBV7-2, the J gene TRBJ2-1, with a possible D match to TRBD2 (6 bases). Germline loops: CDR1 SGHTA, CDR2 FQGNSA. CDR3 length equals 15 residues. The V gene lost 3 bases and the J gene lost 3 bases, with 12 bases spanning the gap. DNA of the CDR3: TGTGCCAGCAGCTTCCTCGGACTAAACTACAATGAGCAGTTCTTC. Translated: CASSFLGLNYNEQFF.

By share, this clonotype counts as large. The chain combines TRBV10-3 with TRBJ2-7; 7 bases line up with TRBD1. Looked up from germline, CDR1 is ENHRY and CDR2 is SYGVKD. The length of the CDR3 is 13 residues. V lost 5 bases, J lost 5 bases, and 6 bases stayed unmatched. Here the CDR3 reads CAISTGTEDEQYF. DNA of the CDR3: TGTGCCATCAGTACCGGGACAGAGGACGAGCAGTACTTC.

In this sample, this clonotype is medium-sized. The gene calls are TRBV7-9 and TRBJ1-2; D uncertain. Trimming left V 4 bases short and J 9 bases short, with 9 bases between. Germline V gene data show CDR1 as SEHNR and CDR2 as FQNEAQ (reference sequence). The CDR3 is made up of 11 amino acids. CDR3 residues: CASSSDVRYTF. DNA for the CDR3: TGTGCCAGCAGCTCGGACGTTCGCTACACCTTC.

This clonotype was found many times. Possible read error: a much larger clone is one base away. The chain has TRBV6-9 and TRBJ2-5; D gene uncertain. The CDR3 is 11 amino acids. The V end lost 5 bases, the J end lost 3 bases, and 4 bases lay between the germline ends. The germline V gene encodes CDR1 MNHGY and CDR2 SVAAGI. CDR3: CASSHEETQYF. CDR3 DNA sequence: TGTGCCAGCAGTCACGAAGAGACCCAGTACTTC.

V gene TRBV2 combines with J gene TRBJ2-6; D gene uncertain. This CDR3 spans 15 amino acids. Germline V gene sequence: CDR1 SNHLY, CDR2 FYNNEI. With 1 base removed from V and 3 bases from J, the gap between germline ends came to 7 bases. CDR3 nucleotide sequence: TGTGCCAGCAGTGAAGTGACAATTGGGGCCAACGTCCTGACTTTC. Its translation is CASSEVTIGANVLTF. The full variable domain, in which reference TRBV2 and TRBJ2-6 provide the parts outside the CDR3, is EPEVTQTPSHQVTQMGQEVILRCVPISNHLYFYWYRQILGQKVEFLVSFYNNEISEKSEIFDDQFSVERPDGSNFTLKIRSTKLEDSAMYFCASSEVTIGANVLTFGAGSRLTVL.

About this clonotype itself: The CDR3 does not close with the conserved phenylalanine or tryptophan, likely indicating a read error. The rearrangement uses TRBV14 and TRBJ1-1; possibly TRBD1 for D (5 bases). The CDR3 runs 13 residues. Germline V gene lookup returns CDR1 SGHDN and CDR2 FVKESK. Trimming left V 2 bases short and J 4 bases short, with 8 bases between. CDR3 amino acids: CASSQLRATEAFI. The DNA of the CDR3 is TGTGCCAGCAGCCAACTCAGGGCCACTGAAGCTTTCATT.

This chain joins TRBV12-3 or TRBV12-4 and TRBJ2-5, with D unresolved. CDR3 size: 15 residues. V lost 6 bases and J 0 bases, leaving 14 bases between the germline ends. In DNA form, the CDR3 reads TGTGCCAGCAGCCCAACGGCAGGCGACCAAGAGACCCAGTACTTC. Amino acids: CASSPTAGDQETQYF.

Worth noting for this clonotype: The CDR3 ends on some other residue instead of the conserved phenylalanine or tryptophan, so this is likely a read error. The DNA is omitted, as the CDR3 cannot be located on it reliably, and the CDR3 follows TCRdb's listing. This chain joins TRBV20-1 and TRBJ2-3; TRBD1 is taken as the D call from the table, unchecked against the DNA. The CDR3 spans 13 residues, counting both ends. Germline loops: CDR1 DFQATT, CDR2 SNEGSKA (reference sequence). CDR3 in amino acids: CSARDRRPETAYY.

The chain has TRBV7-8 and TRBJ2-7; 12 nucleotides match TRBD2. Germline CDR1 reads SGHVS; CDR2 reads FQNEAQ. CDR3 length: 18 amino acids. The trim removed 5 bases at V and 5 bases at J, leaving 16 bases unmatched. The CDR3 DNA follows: TGTGCCAGCAGCAATCTAATGACTAGCGGGAGAGGAAGACACGAGCAGTACTTC. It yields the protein CASSNLMTSGRGRHEQYF.

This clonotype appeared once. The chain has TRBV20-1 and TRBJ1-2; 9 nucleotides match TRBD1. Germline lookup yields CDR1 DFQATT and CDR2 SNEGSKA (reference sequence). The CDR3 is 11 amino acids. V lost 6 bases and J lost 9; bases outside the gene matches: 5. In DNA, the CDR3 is TGCAGTGCACCGACAGGGGGTAGCTACACCTTC. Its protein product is CSAPTGGSYTF.

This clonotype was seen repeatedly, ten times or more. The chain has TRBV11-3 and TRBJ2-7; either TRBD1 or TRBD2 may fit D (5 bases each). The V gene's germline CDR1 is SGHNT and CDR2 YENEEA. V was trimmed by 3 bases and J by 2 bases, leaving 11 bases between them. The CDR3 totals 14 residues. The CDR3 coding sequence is TGTGCCAGCAGCTTGGGGGACGGGACCTACGAGCAGTACTTC. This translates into CASSLGDGTYEQYF. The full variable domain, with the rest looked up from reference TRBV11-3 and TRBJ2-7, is EAGVVQSPRYKIIEKKQPVAFWCNPISGHNTLYWYLQNLGQGPELLIRYENEEAVDDSQLPKDRFSAERLKGVDSTLKIQPAELGDSAVYLCASSLGDGTYEQYFGPGTRLTVT.

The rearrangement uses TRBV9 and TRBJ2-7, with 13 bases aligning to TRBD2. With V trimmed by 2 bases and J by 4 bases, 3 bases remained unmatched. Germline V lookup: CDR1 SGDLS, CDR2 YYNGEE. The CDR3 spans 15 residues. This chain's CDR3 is CASSVGTSGIYEQYF. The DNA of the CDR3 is TGTGCCAGCAGCGTCGGGACTAGCGGGATATACGAGCAGTACTTC.

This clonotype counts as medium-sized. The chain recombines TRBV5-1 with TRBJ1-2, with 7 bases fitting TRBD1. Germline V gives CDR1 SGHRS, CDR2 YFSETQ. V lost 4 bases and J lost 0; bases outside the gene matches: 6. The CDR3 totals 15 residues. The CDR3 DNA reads TGCGCCAGCAGCCCGGGGGACAGCACTAACTATGGCTACACCTTC. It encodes CASSPGDSTNYGYTF.

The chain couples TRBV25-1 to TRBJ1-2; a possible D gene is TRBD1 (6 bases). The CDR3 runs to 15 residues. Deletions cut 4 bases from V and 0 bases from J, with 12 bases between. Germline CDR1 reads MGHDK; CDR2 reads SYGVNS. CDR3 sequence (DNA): TGTGCCAGCAGTGCGCAGGGGAAAGCTAACTATGGCTACACCTTC. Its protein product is CASSAQGKANYGYTF.

CDR3: CASSTRGDTQYF. Here the CDR3 DNA reads TGTGCCAGTAGTACAAGGGGAGATACGCAGTATTTT. This chain connects TRBV19 to TRBJ2-3; possibly TRBD1 for D (5 bases). Per the germline V gene, CDR1 is LNHDA and CDR2 is SQIVND (reference sequence). Trimming pared 4 bases from V and 5 bases from J, leaving 7 bases between. The CDR3 extends over 12 amino acids.

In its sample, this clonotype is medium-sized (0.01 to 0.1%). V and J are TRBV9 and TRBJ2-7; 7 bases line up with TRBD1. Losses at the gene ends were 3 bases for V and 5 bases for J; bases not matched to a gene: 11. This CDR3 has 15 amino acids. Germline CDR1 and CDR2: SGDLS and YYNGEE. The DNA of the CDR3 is TGTGCCAGCAGCGCCTTCCGACAGGGTGATGACGAGCAGTACTTC. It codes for CASSAFRQGDDEQYF.

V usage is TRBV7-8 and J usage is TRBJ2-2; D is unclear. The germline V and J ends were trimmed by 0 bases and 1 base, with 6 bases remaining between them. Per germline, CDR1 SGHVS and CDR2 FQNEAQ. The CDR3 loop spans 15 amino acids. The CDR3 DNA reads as TGTGCCAGCAGCTTAGCCCTGGGGAACACCGGGGAGCTGTTTTTT. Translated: CASSLALGNTGELFF.

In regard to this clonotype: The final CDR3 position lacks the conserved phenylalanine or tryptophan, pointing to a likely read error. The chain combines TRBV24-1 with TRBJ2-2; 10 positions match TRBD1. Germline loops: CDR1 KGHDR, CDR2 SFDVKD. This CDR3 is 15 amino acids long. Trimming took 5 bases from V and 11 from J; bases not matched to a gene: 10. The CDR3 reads CATSVGTGVGGELFC. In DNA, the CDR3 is TGTGCCACCAGTGTCGGGACAGGGGTTGGCGGAGAGCTGTTTTGT.

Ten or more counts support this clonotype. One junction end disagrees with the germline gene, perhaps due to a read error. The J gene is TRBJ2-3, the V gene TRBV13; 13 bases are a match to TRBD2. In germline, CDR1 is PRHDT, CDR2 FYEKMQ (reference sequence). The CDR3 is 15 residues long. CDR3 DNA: TGTGCCAGCAGCCTAGGACTAGCGGGAGCAGATACGCAGTATTTT. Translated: CASSLGLAGADTQYF.

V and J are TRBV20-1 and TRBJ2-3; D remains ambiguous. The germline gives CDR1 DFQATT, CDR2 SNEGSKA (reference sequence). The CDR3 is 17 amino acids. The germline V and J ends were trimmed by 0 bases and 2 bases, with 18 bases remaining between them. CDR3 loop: CSARDSNLGSLTDTQYF. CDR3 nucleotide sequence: TGCAGTGCTAGAGATTCCAATCTTGGGTCCCTCACAGATACGCAGTATTTT.

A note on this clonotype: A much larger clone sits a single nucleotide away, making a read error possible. The CDR3 DNA is TGTGCCAGCAGCGTGGGGGGAGGGGCAACCGGGGAGCTGTTTTTT. It translates to CASSVGGGATGELFF. The chain couples TRBV11-2 to TRBJ2-2; 7 nucleotides match TRBD2. The germline CDR1 and CDR2 sequences are SGHAT and FQNNGV. The length of the CDR3 is 15 residues. V lost 5 bases to trimming and J lost 5 bases; unmatched junction nucleotides: 8. The entire variable domain, with the rest obtained from reference TRBV11-2 and TRBJ2-2, is as follows: EAGVAQSPRYKIIEKRQSVAFWCNPISGHATLYWYQQILGQGPKLLIQFQNNGVVDDSQLPKDRFSAERLKGVDSTLKIQPAKLEDSAVYLCASSVGGGATGELFFGEGSRLTVL.